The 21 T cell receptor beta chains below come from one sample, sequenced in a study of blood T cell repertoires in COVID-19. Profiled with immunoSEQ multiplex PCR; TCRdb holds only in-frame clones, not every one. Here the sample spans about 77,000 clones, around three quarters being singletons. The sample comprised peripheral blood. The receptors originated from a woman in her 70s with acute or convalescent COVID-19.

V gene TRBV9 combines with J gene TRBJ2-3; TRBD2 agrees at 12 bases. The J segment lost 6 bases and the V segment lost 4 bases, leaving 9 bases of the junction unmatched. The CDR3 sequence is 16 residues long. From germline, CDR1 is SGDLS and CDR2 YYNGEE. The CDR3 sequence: CASSPRLAGARDTQYF. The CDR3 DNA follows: TGTGCCAGCAGCCCCCGACTAGCGGGGGCCCGGGATACGCAGTATTTT.

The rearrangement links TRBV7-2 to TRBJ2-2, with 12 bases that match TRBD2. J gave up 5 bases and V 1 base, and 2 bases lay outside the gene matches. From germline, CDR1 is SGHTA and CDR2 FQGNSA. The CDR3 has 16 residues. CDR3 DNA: TGTGCCAGCAGCTTAGGAGGACTAGCGGGGACCGGGGAGCTGTTTTTT. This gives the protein CASSLGGLAGTGELFF.

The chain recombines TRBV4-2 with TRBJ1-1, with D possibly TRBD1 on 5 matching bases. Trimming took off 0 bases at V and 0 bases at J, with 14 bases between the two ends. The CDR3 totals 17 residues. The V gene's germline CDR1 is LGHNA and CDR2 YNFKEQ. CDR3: CASSQEGPYQLNTEAFF. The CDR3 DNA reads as TGTGCCAGCAGCCAAGAGGGGCCTTACCAGTTGAACACTGAAGCTTTCTTT.

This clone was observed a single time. The CDR3 loop is CATSDAGANTEAFF. CDR3 DNA: TGTGCCACCAGTGATGCGGGTGCGAACACTGAAGCTTTCTTT. J is TRBJ1-1 and V is TRBV24-1; D not resolved. The CDR3 extends over 14 amino acids. V was cut by 3 bases and J by 1 base, with 8 bases left in between. Per germline, CDR1 KGHDR and CDR2 SFDVKD.

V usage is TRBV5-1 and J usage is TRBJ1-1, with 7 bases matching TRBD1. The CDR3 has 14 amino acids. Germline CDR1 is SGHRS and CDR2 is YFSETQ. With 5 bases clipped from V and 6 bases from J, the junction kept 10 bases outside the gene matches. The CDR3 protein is CASSLEQGLAEAFF. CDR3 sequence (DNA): TGCGCCAGCAGTTTAGAACAGGGGCTGGCTGAAGCTTTCTTT. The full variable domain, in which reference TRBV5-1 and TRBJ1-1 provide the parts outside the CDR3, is KAGVTQTPRYLIKTRGQQVTLSCSPISGHRSVSWYQQTPGQGLQFLFEYFSETQRNKGNFPGRFSGRQFSNSRSEMNVSTLELGDSALYLCASSLEQGLAEAFFGQGTRLTVV.

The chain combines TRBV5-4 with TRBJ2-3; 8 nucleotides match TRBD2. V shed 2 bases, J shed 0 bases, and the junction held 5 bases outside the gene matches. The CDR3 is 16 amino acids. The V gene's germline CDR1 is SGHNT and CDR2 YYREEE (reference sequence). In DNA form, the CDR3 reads TGTGCCAGCAGCTTAGCCGGGACTAGAAGCACAGATACGCAGTATTTT. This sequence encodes CASSLAGTRSTDTQYF.

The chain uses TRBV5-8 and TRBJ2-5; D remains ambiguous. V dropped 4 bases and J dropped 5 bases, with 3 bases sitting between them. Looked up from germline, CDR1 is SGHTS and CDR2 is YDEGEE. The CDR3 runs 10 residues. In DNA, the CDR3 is TGTGCCAGCAGCCGGGAGACCCAGTACTTC. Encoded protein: CASSRETQYF.

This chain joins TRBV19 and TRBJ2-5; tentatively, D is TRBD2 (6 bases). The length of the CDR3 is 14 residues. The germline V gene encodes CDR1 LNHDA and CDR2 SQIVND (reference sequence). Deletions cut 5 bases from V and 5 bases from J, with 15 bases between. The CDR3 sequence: CASSSEGRVETQYF. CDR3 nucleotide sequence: TGTGCCAGTAGTTCGGAGGGTCGGGTGGAGACCCAGTACTTC.

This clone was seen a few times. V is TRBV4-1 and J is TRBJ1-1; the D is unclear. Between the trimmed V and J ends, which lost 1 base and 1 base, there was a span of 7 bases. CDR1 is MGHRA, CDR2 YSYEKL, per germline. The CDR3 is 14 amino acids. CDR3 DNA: TGCGCCAGCAGCCAAGGTCCGTGGAACACTGAAGCTTTCTTT. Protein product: CASSQGPWNTEAFF.

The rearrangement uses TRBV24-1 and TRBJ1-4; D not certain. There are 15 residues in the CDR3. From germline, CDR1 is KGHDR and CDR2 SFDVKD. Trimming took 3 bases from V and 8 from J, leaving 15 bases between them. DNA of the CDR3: TGTGCCACCAGTGATACCGGGATGGGGAACGAAAAACTGTTTTTT. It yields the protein CATSDTGMGNEKLFF.

For the CDR3, the DNA is TGTGCCATCCGGGGAACGTCGAGACGAAACACCATATATTTT. This sequence encodes CAIRGTSRRNTIYF. The gene calls are TRBV10-3 and TRBJ1-3; D remains ambiguous. This CDR3 region has 14 residues. Trimming shortened V by 8 bases and J by 5 bases, and 16 bases separated the two germline ends. Germline V gene lookup returns CDR1 ENHRY and CDR2 SYGVKD.

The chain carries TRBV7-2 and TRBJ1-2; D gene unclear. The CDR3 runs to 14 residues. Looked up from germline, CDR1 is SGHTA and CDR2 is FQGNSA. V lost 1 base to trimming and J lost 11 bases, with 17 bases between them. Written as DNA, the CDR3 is TGTGCCAGCAGCTTAGAAAAAAGCCAGCGATCTTACACCTTC. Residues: CASSLEKSQRSYTF.

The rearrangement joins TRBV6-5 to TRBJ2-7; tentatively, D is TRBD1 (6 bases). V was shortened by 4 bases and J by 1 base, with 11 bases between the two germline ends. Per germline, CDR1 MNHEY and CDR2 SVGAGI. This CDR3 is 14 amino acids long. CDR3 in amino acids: CASSSPGHSYEQYF. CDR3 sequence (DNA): TGTGCCAGCAGTTCACCGGGACATTCCTACGAGCAGTACTTC.

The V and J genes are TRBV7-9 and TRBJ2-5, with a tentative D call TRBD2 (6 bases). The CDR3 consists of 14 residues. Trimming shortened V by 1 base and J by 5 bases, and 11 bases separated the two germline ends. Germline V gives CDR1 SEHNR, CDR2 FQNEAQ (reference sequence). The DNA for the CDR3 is TGTGCCAGCAGCTTAGTGGCGGGGTCGGAGACCCAGTACTTC. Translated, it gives CASSLVAGSETQYF.

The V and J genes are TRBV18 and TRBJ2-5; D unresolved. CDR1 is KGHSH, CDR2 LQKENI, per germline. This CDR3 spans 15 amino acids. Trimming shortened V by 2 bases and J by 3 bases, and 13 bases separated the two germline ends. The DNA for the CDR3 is TGTGCCAGCTCACCAGAGTCTGCCCCCAAAGAGACCCAGTACTTC. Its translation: CASSPESAPKETQYF.

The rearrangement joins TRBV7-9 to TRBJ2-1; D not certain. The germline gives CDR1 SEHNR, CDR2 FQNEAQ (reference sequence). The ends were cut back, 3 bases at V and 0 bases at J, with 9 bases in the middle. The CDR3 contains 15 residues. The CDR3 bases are TGTGCCAGCAGCTTCCCCAGAAGCTCCTACAATGAGCAGTTCTTC. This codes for CASSFPRSSYNEQFF.

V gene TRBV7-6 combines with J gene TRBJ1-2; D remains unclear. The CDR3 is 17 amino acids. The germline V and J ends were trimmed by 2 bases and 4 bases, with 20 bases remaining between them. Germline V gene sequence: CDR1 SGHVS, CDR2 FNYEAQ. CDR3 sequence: CASSLSGGIVTIYGYTF. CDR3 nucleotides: TGTGCCAGCAGCTTATCGGGCGGGATCGTAACTATCTATGGCTACACCTTC.

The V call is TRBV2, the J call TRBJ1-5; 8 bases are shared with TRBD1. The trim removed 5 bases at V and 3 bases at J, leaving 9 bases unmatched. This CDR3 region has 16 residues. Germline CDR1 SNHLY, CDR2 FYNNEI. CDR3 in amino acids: CASSHRTGNFNQPQHF. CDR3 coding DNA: TGTGCCAGCAGTCACAGGACAGGGAATTTCAATCAGCCCCAGCATTTT.

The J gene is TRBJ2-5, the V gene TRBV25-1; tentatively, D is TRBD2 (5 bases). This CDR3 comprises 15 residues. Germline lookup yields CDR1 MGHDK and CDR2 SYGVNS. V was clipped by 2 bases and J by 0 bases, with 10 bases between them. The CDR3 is CASSEMRGYQETQYF. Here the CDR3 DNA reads TGTGCCAGCAGTGAAATGAGAGGGTACCAAGAGACCCAGTACTTC.

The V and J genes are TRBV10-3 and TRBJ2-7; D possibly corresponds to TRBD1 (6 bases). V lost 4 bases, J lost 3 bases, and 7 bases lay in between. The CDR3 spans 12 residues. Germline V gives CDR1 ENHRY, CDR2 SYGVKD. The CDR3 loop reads CAISAQGYEQYF. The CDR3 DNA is TGTGCCATCAGTGCACAGGGCTACGAGCAGTACTTC.

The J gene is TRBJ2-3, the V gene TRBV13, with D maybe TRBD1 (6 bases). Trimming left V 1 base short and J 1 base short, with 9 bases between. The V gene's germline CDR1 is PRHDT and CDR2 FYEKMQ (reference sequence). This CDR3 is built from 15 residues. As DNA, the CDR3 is TGTGCCAGCAGCTTAGCCCCAGGGGGCACAGATACGCAGTATTTT. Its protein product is CASSLAPGGTDTQYF.